This T cell receptor (beta chain) was identified during a study of quantifying T cell responses using KT2 cells. In the study overall: cDNA was made from DNase-treated RNA using alpha and beta constant primers.

A single-stranded UMI oligo with SP2 sequence was ligated to cDNA 3' ends. The first PCR ran 4 to 5 cycles with an equimolar RC1.1 and RC1.2 beta primer mix. MiXCR, applied by TCRdb to the UMI-ligation and nested PCR reads, yields one record per CDR3 protein. The table lists 39,000 or so distinct CDR3 sequences, approximately 15% of them singletons. The germline V gene encodes CDR1 SGHDN and CDR2 FVKESK. Deletions cut 2 bases from V and 3 bases from J, with 12 bases between. CDR3 size: 15 residues. KT2, a clone with a known TCR, was spiked into unfractionated PBMC. This clonotype was picked up a small number of times.

This clonotype originated in a human donor. The chain recombines TRBV14 with TRBJ2-3; tentatively, D is TRBD1 (5 bases). What was sequenced was PBMCs spiked with cells of the T cell clone KT2. CDR3 DNA: TGTGCCAGCAGCCAAACAGGTTTGGTGACAGATACGCAGTATTTT. Translating it yields CASSQTGLVTDTQYF. Filled out from reference TRBV14 and TRBJ2-3, the complete variable domain reads EAGVTQFPSHSVIEKGQTVTLRCDPISGHDNLYWYRRVMGKEIKFLLHFVKESKQDESGMPNNRFLAERTGGTYSTLKVQPAELEDSGVYFCASSQTGLVTDTQYFGPGTRLTVL.